This T cell receptor beta chain was identified during a study of identical twins. Concerning this clonotype itself: Antigen specificity is unknown.

Germline CDR1 reads MNHEY; CDR2 reads SVGAGI. V gave up 6 bases and J gave up 5 bases; unmatched junction bases: 13. The CDR3 has 16 amino acids. Unique molecular identifiers were present on the cDNA, and a universal primer site came from template switching. One entry per CDR3 protein, called by TCRdb with MiXCR from the 5' RACE reads. The sample consists of 400,000 or so distinct CDR3 sequences, roughly 9% of them appearing once. Study-wide points: Sharing of beta out-of-frame sequences by twins showed a weaker excess.

Sequenced: naive T cells sorted from blood. This clonotype originated in a woman between 50 and 59 years old in good health. The V and J genes are TRBV6-5 and TRBJ2-3; 8 nucleotides line up with TRBD2. The CDR3 is CASSRAGAFSGDTQYF. CDR3 in DNA: TGTGCCAGCAGCAGAGCGGGAGCGTTTTCTGGAGATACGCAGTATTTT.